The clone carrying this TCR beta chain was seen more than once but under ten times. Its antigen is not identified. This sample is drawn from a study of CD8+ T cells in alopecia areata. Study at large: Twice daily, treated patients received 5 to 10 mg of oral tofacitinib. The investigators scored severity in treated patients by the percentage of affected scalp area. Study-level results: Because of a solitary nonresponder, the connection of baseline CD8+ expansion to response stays uncertain.

Germline CDR1 MNHEY, CDR2 SMNVEV (reference sequence). The CDR3 spans 12 residues. Trimming cost V 5 bases and J 3 bases, with 8 bases left between them. Treatment of the sample: oral pan-JAK inhibitor, 5-10 mg twice daily. RNA, once extracted, was reverse transcribed into cDNA for use as the sequencing template. The assay was immunoSEQ multiplex PCR, and TCRdb's table has in-frame clones only and misses some. This sample has fewer than 350,000 clones, with 58% found just once. This clonotype originated in a human donor with alopecia areata. The source material was CD4+ T cells sorted from blood, sampled at week 24, from a patient treated with tofacitinib. The rearrangement links TRBV27 to TRBJ2-7; no definite D call. This CDR3 reads CASSRDRYEQYF. For the CDR3, the DNA is TGTGCCAGCAGTCGTGACCGCTACGAGCAGTACTTC.